One and the same sample provided the 22 T cell receptor beta chains below, sequenced in a study of identical twins. MiXCR, applied by TCRdb to the 5' RACE reads, yields one record per CDR3 protein. The top ten hold approximately 4.5% of the sample, which has roughly 690,000 distinct CDR3 sequences, approximately 22% seen once. These same records also appear under a second study, on T cells expressing NK-cell markers.

Material: PBMCs. The receptor set was obtained from a woman younger than 35 in good health.

This clonotype was observed a handful of times. This sequence joins TRBV12-3 or TRBV12-4 and TRBJ1-2; D remains unclear. Trimming stripped 3 bases from V and 3 bases from J, with 11 bases between. The CDR3 loop spans 14 amino acids. This CDR3 is CASSFRRGYYGYTF. The CDR3 region has the DNA TGTGCCAGCAGTTTTCGACGCGGTTACTATGGCTACACCTTC.

The V call is TRBV5-1, the J call TRBJ1-2, with 8 nucleotides matching TRBD1. The CDR3 sequence is 14 residues long. J gave up 7 bases and V 0 bases, and 5 bases lay outside the gene matches. Looked up from germline, CDR1 is SGHRS and CDR2 is YFSETQ. The DNA of the CDR3 is TGCGCCAGCAGCTTGGGTACAGGGGGAGGTGGCTACACCTTC. This codes for CASSLGTGGGGYTF.

The chain uses TRBV20-1 and TRBJ2-3, with 7 bases aligning to TRBD2. The CDR3 is made up of 14 amino acids. Trimming cost V 1 base and J 3 bases; bases outside gene matches: 4. CDR1 is DFQATT, CDR2 SNEGSKA, per germline (reference sequence). The CDR3 loop is CSARVREVTDTQYF. As DNA, the CDR3 is TGCAGTGCTAGAGTACGGGAGGTGACAGATACGCAGTATTTT.

This clonotype showed up many times. The chain carries TRBV7-9 and TRBJ2-3, with 8 positions matching TRBD1. CDR1 is SEHNR, CDR2 FQNEAQ, per germline (reference sequence). After removal of 5 bases from V and 4 bases from J, the junction contained 8 bases not matched to a gene. This CDR3 has 15 amino acids. CDR3 sequence reads: CASSPRGQGPDTQYF. In nucleotides, the CDR3 is TGTGCCAGCAGCCCCAGGGGGCAGGGTCCAGATACGCAGTATTTT.

This clonotype was recorded a few times. This CDR3 is CASSFYGQYNEQFF. CDR3 bases: TGCGCCAGCAGCTTTTATGGACAGTACAATGAGCAGTTCTTC. The chain couples TRBV5-1 to TRBJ2-1; possible D gene TRBD1, 6 bases. Trimming took 2 bases from V and 4 from J, leaving 10 bases between them. There are 14 residues in the CDR3. CDR1 SGHRS and CDR2 YFSETQ come from the germline V gene. The full variable domain, with the rest looked up from reference TRBV5-1 and TRBJ2-1, is KAGVTQTPRYLIKTRGQQVTLSCSPISGHRSVSWYQQTPGQGLQFLFEYFSETQRNKGNFPGRFSGRQFSNSRSEMNVSTLELGDSALYLCASSFYGQYNEQFFGPGTRLTVL.

The table lists this clonotype with many counts. This chain connects TRBV7-9 to TRBJ2-7, with 7 bases fitting TRBD2. V lost 5 bases and J lost 7; bases outside the gene matches: 8. This CDR3 has 13 residues. The V gene's germline CDR1 is SEHNR and CDR2 FQNEAQ (reference sequence). The CDR3 sequence: CASSRSGGREQYF. CDR3 sequence (DNA): TGTGCCAGCAGCCGATCCGGGGGGAGGGAGCAGTACTTC.

This clonotype was picked up a small number of times. The V and J genes are TRBV3-1 and TRBJ2-7; 9 nucleotides agree with TRBD2. J was trimmed by 3 bases and V by 0 bases; bases with no gene match: 9. There are 17 residues in the CDR3. Per the germline V gene, CDR1 is LGHDT and CDR2 is YNNKEL (reference sequence). The CDR3 is CASSQEGASGAYYEQYF. CDR3 bases: TGTGCCAGCAGCCAAGAAGGGGCTAGCGGGGCATACTACGAGCAGTACTTC.

The chain is built from TRBV16 and TRBJ1-2, with unresolved D. V lost 0 bases to trimming and J lost 2 bases, with 4 bases between them. This CDR3 is 13 amino acids long. Germline loops: CDR1 KGHSY, CDR2 FQNENV. The CDR3 spells CASSQSRNYGYTF. DNA of the CDR3: TGTGCCAGCAGCCAATCAAGGAACTATGGCTACACCTTC.

The gene calls are TRBV5-8 and TRBJ1-5; the D is unclear. The germline V gene encodes CDR1 SGHTS and CDR2 YDEGEE. V was trimmed by 1 base and J by 2 bases, leaving 13 bases between them. The CDR3 spans 16 residues. Here the CDR3 reads CASSLRRVTGNQPQHF. As DNA, the CDR3 is TGTGCCAGCAGCTTGAGAAGGGTAACGGGCAATCAGCCCCAGCATTTT.

J is TRBJ2-6 and V is TRBV12-3 or TRBV12-4; no reliable D call. This CDR3 is 13 amino acids long. V was clipped by 6 bases and J by 0 bases, with 3 bases between them. CDR3 in DNA: TGTGCCAGCAGGGTCTCTGGGGCCAACGTCCTGACTTTC. It specifies CASRVSGANVLTF.

This clonotype was counted a few times. The chain employs TRBV4-2 and TRBJ2-3; no clear D. CDR1 LGHNA and CDR2 YNFKEQ come from the germline V gene. The CDR3 loop spans 15 amino acids. V was shortened by 1 base and J by 1 base, with 9 bases between the two germline ends. CDR3 DNA sequence: TGTGCCAGCAGCCAAGGTGAGGCAGGCACAGATACGCAGTATTTT. This codes for CASSQGEAGTDTQYF.

This clonotype was counted many times. The chain couples TRBV4-3 to TRBJ2-5; possible D gene TRBD2, 6 bases. CDR1 is LGHNA, CDR2 YSLEER, per germline. The CDR3 spans 15 residues. V shed 3 bases and J shed 5 bases, with 16 bases lying between them. DNA for the CDR3: TGCGCCAGCAGCCACTCCATCGGAGGGAGGGAGACCCAGTACTTC. This encodes CASSHSIGGRETQYF.

The chain employs TRBV20-1 and TRBJ2-3, with D unclear. The CDR3 has 16 residues. V was pared by 1 base and J by 2 bases, with 16 bases between. CDR1 is DFQATT and CDR2 is SNEGSKA in the germline V gene (reference sequence). CDR3 amino acids: CSARADSAIHTDTQYF. The CDR3 nucleotides are TGCAGTGCTAGAGCCGACTCAGCAATCCACACAGATACGCAGTATTTT.

The rearrangement links TRBV20-1 to TRBJ2-3; D unclear. Germline V gene sequence: CDR1 DFQATT, CDR2 SNEGSKA (reference sequence). The CDR3 totals 14 residues. Trimming stripped 5 bases from V and 2 bases from J, with 14 bases between. CDR3 DNA sequence: TGCAGTGCTCGTTTATCGGGTTACACAGATACGCAGTATTTT. Residues: CSARLSGYTDTQYF.

This clonotype was seen a handful of times. The chain carries TRBV5-1 and TRBJ2-7; the D gene is possibly TRBD2 (6 bases). This CDR3 comprises 16 residues. V dropped 4 bases and J dropped 4 bases, with 21 bases sitting between them. CDR1 and CDR2 from the germline V gene are SGHRS and YFSETQ. CDR3 in amino acids: CASSRVFGTAEYEQYF. The CDR3 DNA sequence: TGCGCCAGCAGCAGGGTCTTCGGGACTGCCGAATACGAGCAGTACTTC.

This clonotype has a count of ten or more. V is TRBV6-5 and J is TRBJ2-1; D possibly matches TRBD1 or TRBD2 (5 bases each). V was trimmed by 1 base and J by 6 bases, leaving 13 bases between them. CDR1 and CDR2 from the germline V gene are MNHEY and SVGAGI. The CDR3 runs 15 residues. The CDR3 is CASSYYRERGNEQFF. The CDR3 DNA reads TGTGCCAGCAGTTACTACCGGGAAAGGGGCAATGAGCAGTTCTTC.

This clonotype occurred many times. V gene TRBV5-1 combines with J gene TRBJ2-7, with D perhaps TRBD1 (6 bases). The CDR3 spans 15 residues. V was trimmed by 0 bases and J by 2 bases, leaving 12 bases between them. Germline lookup yields CDR1 SGHRS and CDR2 YFSETQ. The CDR3 DNA reads TGCGCCAGCAGCTTGGAGGGACACCGGACCTACGAGCAGTACTTC. Its translation is CASSLEGHRTYEQYF.

This clonotype has a handful of counts. The chain has TRBV15 and TRBJ2-1; 8 bases map to TRBD1. V trimming: 3 bases; J trimming: 2 bases; junction bases outside the gene matches: 0. The CDR3 has 14 amino acids. Germline CDR1 and CDR2: LNHNV and YYDKDF (reference sequence). The CDR3 loop is CATSRGQAYNEQFF. The CDR3 nucleotides are TGTGCCACCAGCAGGGGACAGGCCTACAATGAGCAGTTCTTC.

The chain employs TRBV6-6 and TRBJ1-1; D is uncertain. The V and J ends lost 0 bases and 6 bases respectively, with 5 bases between them. Germline V CDR1 and CDR2: MNHNY, SVGAGI (reference sequence). The CDR3 is 12 amino acids. Here the CDR3 DNA reads TGTGCCAGCAGTTACTCCGAGGCTGAAGCTTTCTTT. Its translation is CASSYSEAEAFF.

This clonotype was counted a few times. The chain links TRBV20-1 to TRBJ2-7; possibly TRBD1 or TRBD2 for D (6 bases each). The CDR3 is 14 amino acids. Germline assignment: CDR1 DFQATT and CDR2 SNEGSKA (reference sequence). Trimming stripped 4 bases from V and 0 bases from J, with 13 bases between. The CDR3 DNA reads as TGCAGTGCTAAAGGGGGGACTTACTCCTACGAGCAGTACTTC. Its translation: CSAKGGTYSYEQYF.

This clonotype was counted a few times. The genes are TRBV4-3 and TRBJ2-1; 9 nucleotides match TRBD2. This CDR3 region has 16 residues. The trim removed 4 bases at V and 6 bases at J, leaving 10 bases unmatched. The germline V gene has CDR1 LGHNA and CDR2 YSLEER. CDR3 nucleotides: TGCGCCAGCAGCCGGACCGGGACTAGCAGGACCAATGAGCAGTTCTTC. Translated, it gives CASSRTGTSRTNEQFF.

There are many counts of this clonotype. The chain employs TRBV6-5 and TRBJ1-2; 7 bases map to TRBD1. Germline V gene lookup returns CDR1 MNHEY and CDR2 SVGAGI. With V trimmed by 0 bases and J by 8 bases, 12 bases remained unmatched. The CDR3 sequence is 16 residues long. The CDR3 sequence: CASSYSGARGREGYTF. CDR3 DNA sequence: TGTGCCAGCAGTTACTCGGGAGCAAGGGGGCGGGAGGGCTACACCTTC.